The 5 T cell receptor beta chains given below trace back to one sample, sequenced in a study of control samples from healthy donors and cancer patients. The table came from immunoSEQ multiplex PCR; TCRdb's copy has only in-frame clones and leaves some out. This sample has some 120,000 clones, with roughly 91% found just once. The sample was blood. All receptors come from a man in his forties in good health.

The chain employs TRBV18 and TRBJ2-3; D unclear. Germline V gene data show CDR1 as KGHSH and CDR2 as LQKENI. The CDR3 loop spans 14 amino acids. V lost 2 bases, J lost 0 bases, and 6 bases lay in between. CDR3 nucleotides: TGTGCCAGCTCACCAGGCTCAAGCACAGATACGCAGTATTTT. This codes for CASSPGSSTDTQYF.

The J gene is TRBJ2-5, the V gene TRBV9; D is ambiguous. Germline V gene lookup returns CDR1 SGDLS and CDR2 YYNGEE. The CDR3 is made up of 14 amino acids. V was clipped by 3 bases and J by 5 bases, with 14 bases between them. The CDR3: CASSDGRLRETQYF. In DNA form, the CDR3 reads TGTGCCAGCAGCGATGGCCGCTTGCGGGAGACCCAGTACTTC.

This chain joins TRBV19 and TRBJ1-4; D is unclear. The CDR3 loop spans 14 amino acids. Trimming removed 2 bases at V and 5 bases at J, with 9 bases between. Per the germline V gene, CDR1 is LNHDA and CDR2 is SQIVND (reference sequence). The CDR3 is CASSITRGNEKLFF. CDR3 DNA sequence: TGTGCCAGTAGTATAACCAGAGGAAATGAAAAACTGTTTTTT.

This clone occurred a few times. The chain couples TRBV5-4 to TRBJ2-3; TRBD2 matches at 12 bases. The CDR3 loop spans 19 amino acids. Germline CDR1 is SGHNT and CDR2 is YYREEE (reference sequence). Trimming at V came to 0 bases and at J to 0 bases, leaving 8 bases not matched to a gene. The CDR3 DNA sequence: TGTGCCAGCAGCTTGGACAGACTAGCGGGGGTTGGGAGCACAGATACGCAGTATTTT. It codes for CASSLDRLAGVGSTDTQYF.

The V call is TRBV4-1, the J call TRBJ2-4; either TRBD1 or TRBD2 may fit D (5 bases each). Germline V gene sequence: CDR1 MGHRA, CDR2 YSYEKL. The CDR3 consists of 15 residues. The V end lost 3 bases, the J end lost 6 bases, and 15 bases lay between the germline ends. The CDR3 region has the DNA TGCGCCAGCAGCCACCCCGGGACGGCATCAAACATTCAGTACTTC. It yields the protein CASSHPGTASNIQYF.